These 6 T cell receptor beta chains originate from one sample sequenced in a study of shared clonotypes between healthy human individuals. TCRdb keeps only in-frame clones here, not all; method: immunoSEQ multiplex PCR. This sample yields roughly 2.5 million clones, of which approximately 94% are seen a single time; around 0.14% belongs to the top ten. Input material: naive CD4+ T cells sorted from blood. Documented subset: CD45RA+ positively selected. Receptor source: a man aged 18-30 years in good health.

This chain connects TRBV18 to TRBJ2-3; maybe TRBD2 (6 bases). CDR1 and CDR2 (germline): KGHSH, LQKENI. CDR3 length: 14 residues. Deletions cut 8 bases from V and 5 bases from J, with 17 bases between. The CDR3 spells CASRRTNSEDTQYF. The CDR3 DNA is TGTGCCAGCCGGAGGACTAACTCAGAAGATACGCAGTATTTT.

As DNA, the CDR3 is TGCGCCAGCAGCCTAGGGGAGGGTCTGAGCGGCTACACCTTC. Its protein is CASSLGEGLSGYTF. V gene TRBV4-3 combines with J gene TRBJ1-2, with D maybe TRBD1 (5 bases). CDR1 and CDR2 from the germline V gene are LGHNA and YSLEER. The CDR3 consists of 14 residues. Deletions cut 4 bases from V and 8 bases from J, with 17 bases between.

The chain joins TRBV27 to TRBJ1-6, with 7 nucleotides matching TRBD1. CDR3 length: 15 amino acids. V shed 4 bases, J shed 15 bases, and the junction held 15 bases outside the gene matches. Germline assignment: CDR1 MNHEY and CDR2 SMNVEV (reference sequence). CDR3 sequence (DNA): TGTGCCAGCAGTTACTCCGGGACAGAACCTCTTATCCTCCACTTT. This gives the protein CASSYSGTEPLILHF.

Note on this clone: The same CDR3 also results from other DNA sequences found in this sample. The genes are TRBV7-2 and TRBJ2-1; D may match TRBD1 or TRBD2 (6 bases each). Germline lookup yields CDR1 SGHTA and CDR2 FQGNSA. The length of the CDR3 is 15 residues. Trimming took 5 bases from V and 0 from J, leaving 11 bases between them. The CDR3 nucleotides are TGTGCCAGCAGCCCAGGAGGGGGCTCCTACAATGAGCAGTTCTTC. Protein: CASSPGGGSYNEQFF.

This chain links TRBV4-3 with TRBJ2-1, with TRBD1 identical over 12 bases. V lost 4 bases to trimming and J lost 0 bases; unmatched junction nucleotides: 10. CDR1 and CDR2 from the germline V gene are LGHNA and YSLEER. The CDR3 totals 19 residues. CDR3 in amino acids: CASSRAGTGGFSSYNEQFF. In DNA, the CDR3 is TGCGCCAGCAGCCGTGCCGGGACAGGGGGCTTTAGCTCCTACAATGAGCAGTTCTTC.

The chain is built from TRBV20-1 and TRBJ1-4; TRBD1 is a possible D gene (6 bases). The CDR3 is 11 amino acids. Trimming removed 5 bases at V and 12 bases at J, with 13 bases between. Germline-derived CDR1 and CDR2 are DFQATT and SNEGSKA (reference sequence). The CDR3 loop is CSALHGGQLFF. CDR3 DNA: TGCAGTGCTCTGCATGGGGGGCAACTGTTTTTT.